This T cell receptor (beta chain) is drawn from a study of cytomegalovirus exposure and HLA in healthy donors. The germline CDR1 and CDR2 sequences are MNHEY and SVGAGI. This CDR3 has 14 amino acids. V lost 6 bases, J lost 7 bases, and 6 bases stayed unmatched. Of note for this clone: What it recognizes is unknown.

Study-level findings and limits: Cytomegalovirus association was listed for about 150 TCR beta chains. Apart from CMV serostatus, no immune exposure information was available. An apparent linkage of common viral pathogens to several of the most significant clusters emerged in a later analysis. Apparent HLA restriction characterized most CMV-associated TCR beta chains in a later analysis.

13 Jbeta primers and 60 Vbeta primers were used for the PCR. Generated by immunoSEQ multiplex PCR, the TCRdb table keeps only in-frame clones and is missing some. Altogether about 260,000 clones are present, under 80% being singletons, with the ten largest covering under 3%. This TCR was recovered from a female donor in good health and CMV-seronegative. The gene calls are TRBV6-5 and TRBJ2-1; 10 bases agree with TRBD1. Sequenced input: PBMCs. The CDR3 protein is CASSRDRGGNEQFF. In DNA form, the CDR3 reads TGTGCCAGCAGCCGGGACAGGGGCGGTAATGAGCAGTTCTTC.